This T cell receptor (beta chain) appears in the sequencing data of a study of cytomegalovirus exposure and HLA in healthy donors. Germline V gives CDR1 SGHTA, CDR2 FQGTGA. The V end was cut by 1 base, the J end by 3 bases, with 9 bases between. This CDR3 contains 14 residues. Data came from immunoSEQ multiplex PCR; TCRdb stores just in-frame clones and leaves some out. Of about 130,000 clones listed, approximately 92% are singletons. This clone was counted a few times. Sequencing was carried out using PBMCs. This receptor was obtained from a woman in her late teens or twenties in good health and CMV-seronegative. The chain has TRBV7-3 and TRBJ1-1; tentative D call: TRBD1 (6 bases). DNA of the CDR3: TGTGCCAGCAGCTTAAACCCAGGGGACACTGAAGCTTTCTTT. The encoded protein is CASSLNPGDTEAFF.